The 13 T cell receptor beta chains below come from one sample, sequenced in a study of OX40 agonist ivuxolimab in advanced cancers. Clones were read by immunoSEQ multiplex PCR, and TCRdb kept only the in-frame ones, dropping some. The data contain approximately 71,000 clones, less than 90% of them singletons. The sample consisted of CD4+ or CD8+ T cells sorted from blood, taken in a trial of the OX40 agonist ivuxolimab. Receptor source: an adult with an advanced solid tumor such as melanoma, head and neck, liver or kidney cancer.

The chain employs TRBV9 and TRBJ2-2; D call uncertain. Trimming took 0 bases from V and 2 from J, leaving 5 bases between them. Germline loops: CDR1 SGDLS, CDR2 YYNGEE. The CDR3 loop spans 14 amino acids. Here the CDR3 DNA reads TGTGCCAGCAGCGTAGTCCATAACACCGGGGAGCTGTTTTTT. Its translation is CASSVVHNTGELFF.

The chain links TRBV18 to TRBJ2-6; 8 bases agree with TRBD1. Germline CDR1 is KGHSH and CDR2 is LQKENI. This CDR3 region has 15 residues. V lost 6 bases and J lost 2; bases outside the gene matches: 3. The CDR3 coding sequence is TGTGCCAGCTCCGAACAGGGGGCTGGGGCCAACGTCCTGACTTTC. This codes for CASSEQGAGANVLTF.

The chain carries TRBV29-1 and TRBJ2-3, with a possible D match to TRBD1 (6 bases). Germline-derived CDR1 and CDR2 are SQVTM and ANQGSEA. The CDR3 runs 14 residues. V was pared by 6 bases and J by 1 base, with 14 bases between. CDR3 DNA sequence: TGCAGCGTCGCAGGGGTGAGGGGCACAGATACGCAGTATTTT. Its translation: CSVAGVRGTDTQYF.

The genes are TRBV5-1 and TRBJ2-2, with a tentative D call TRBD2 (5 bases). Trimming stripped 0 bases from V and 2 bases from J, with 8 bases between. CDR1 SGHRS and CDR2 YFSETQ come from the germline V gene. The CDR3 loop spans 15 amino acids. In DNA form, the CDR3 reads TGCGCCAGCAGCTTGGTTGGAGGTAACACCGGGGAGCTGTTTTTT. Protein product: CASSLVGGNTGELFF.

The V and J genes are TRBV7-9 and TRBJ1-1; 8 bases are shared with TRBD1. There are 13 residues in the CDR3. Trimming took 9 bases from V and 2 from J; bases not matched to a gene: 5. CDR1 and CDR2 (germline): SEHNR, FQNEAQ (reference sequence). The CDR3, as DNA: TGTGCCAGTCAGGGGGCGTTCAACACTGAAGCTTTCTTT. Translation gives CASQGAFNTEAFF.

This sequence joins TRBV9 and TRBJ1-1, with D tentatively TRBD1 (5 bases). The CDR3 extends over 14 amino acids. The V end lost 2 bases, the J end lost 0 bases, and 8 bases lay between the germline ends. CDR1 SGDLS and CDR2 YYNGEE come from the germline V gene. Here the CDR3 reads CASSVGPLNTEAFF. The CDR3 nucleotides are TGTGCCAGCAGCGTGGGGCCCTTGAACACTGAAGCTTTCTTT.

The chain employs TRBV28 and TRBJ1-1; D may be TRBD1 (5 bases). The CDR3 consists of 14 residues. Deletions cut 7 bases from V and 5 bases from J, with 17 bases between. Per germline, CDR1 MDHEN and CDR2 SYDVKM. CDR3 in amino acids: CASITPGQGTEAFF. The CDR3 coding sequence is TGTGCCAGCATCACCCCGGGGCAAGGGACTGAAGCTTTCTTT.

In nucleotides, the CDR3 is TGTGCCAGCAGCTTAGAGACAGGGAGGGCAGGTGGCTACACCTTC. Translation: CASSLETGRAGGYTF. The gene calls are TRBV11-2 and TRBJ1-2; 7 nucleotides align to TRBD1. The CDR3 is 15 residues long. Germline V gives CDR1 SGHAT, CDR2 FQNNGV. Losses at the gene ends were 0 bases for V and 7 bases for J; bases not matched to a gene: 8.

This clone is medium-sized in the sample. This chain connects TRBV19 to TRBJ1-4; D perhaps matches TRBD1 (6 bases). CDR1 LNHDA and CDR2 SQIVND come from the germline V gene (reference sequence). V was clipped by 6 bases and J by 8 bases, with 19 bases between them. The CDR3 has 15 amino acids. The CDR3 loop reads CASSPIGQRGEKLFF. The CDR3 DNA reads as TGTGCCAGTAGCCCAATCGGACAGAGGGGGGAAAAACTGTTTTTT.

J is TRBJ2-5 and V is TRBV5-8, with 8 bases fitting TRBD1. The trim removed 6 bases at V and 5 bases at J, leaving 6 bases unmatched. The CDR3 is made up of 13 amino acids. CDR1 and CDR2 from the germline V gene are SGHTS and YDEGEE. CDR3 loop: CASTLDREETQYF. In DNA form, the CDR3 reads TGTGCCAGCACTTTGGACAGGGAGGAGACCCAGTACTTC.

The V and J genes are TRBV9 and TRBJ2-2; 10 bases map to TRBD2. The CDR3 has 18 residues. V lost 0 bases and J lost 3; bases outside the gene matches: 8. The germline gives CDR1 SGDLS, CDR2 YYNGEE. CDR3 DNA: TGTGCCAGCAGCGTAGGTGGTAGCGGGGGGATTTACACCGGGGAGCTGTTTTTT. It is translated as CASSVGGSGGIYTGELFF.

The V call is TRBV11-2, the J call TRBJ2-5; the D is unclear. Germline lookup yields CDR1 SGHAT and CDR2 FQNNGV. The CDR3 sequence is 11 residues long. Trimming removed 6 bases from V and 3 bases from J, with 5 bases in between. Here the CDR3 DNA reads TGTGCCAGCAGTCGAAAAGAGACCCAGTACTTC. Protein product: CASSRKETQYF.

J is TRBJ1-2 and V is TRBV6-1; 12 nucleotides align to TRBD1. Germline CDR1 is MNHNS and CDR2 is SASEGT. Germline trimming cut 5 bases from V and 3 bases from J; bases unmatched to any gene: 1. This CDR3 is built from 14 residues. The CDR3 loop is CASSRDRGHYGYTF. The CDR3 DNA follows: TGTGCCAGCAGTCGGGACAGGGGGCACTATGGCTACACCTTC.